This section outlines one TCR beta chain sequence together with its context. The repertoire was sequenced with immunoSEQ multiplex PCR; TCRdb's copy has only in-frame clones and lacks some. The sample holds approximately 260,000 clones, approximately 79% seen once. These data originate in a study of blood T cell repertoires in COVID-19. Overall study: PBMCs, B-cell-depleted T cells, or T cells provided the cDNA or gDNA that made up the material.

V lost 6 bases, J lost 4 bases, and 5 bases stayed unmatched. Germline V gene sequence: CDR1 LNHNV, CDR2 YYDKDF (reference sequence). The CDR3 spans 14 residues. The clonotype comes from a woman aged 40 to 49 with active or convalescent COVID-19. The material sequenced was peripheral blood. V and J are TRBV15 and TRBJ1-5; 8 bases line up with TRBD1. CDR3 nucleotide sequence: TGTGCCACCAGAGAGGACAGGGTTAATCAGCCCCAGCATTTT. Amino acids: CATREDRVNQPQHF.